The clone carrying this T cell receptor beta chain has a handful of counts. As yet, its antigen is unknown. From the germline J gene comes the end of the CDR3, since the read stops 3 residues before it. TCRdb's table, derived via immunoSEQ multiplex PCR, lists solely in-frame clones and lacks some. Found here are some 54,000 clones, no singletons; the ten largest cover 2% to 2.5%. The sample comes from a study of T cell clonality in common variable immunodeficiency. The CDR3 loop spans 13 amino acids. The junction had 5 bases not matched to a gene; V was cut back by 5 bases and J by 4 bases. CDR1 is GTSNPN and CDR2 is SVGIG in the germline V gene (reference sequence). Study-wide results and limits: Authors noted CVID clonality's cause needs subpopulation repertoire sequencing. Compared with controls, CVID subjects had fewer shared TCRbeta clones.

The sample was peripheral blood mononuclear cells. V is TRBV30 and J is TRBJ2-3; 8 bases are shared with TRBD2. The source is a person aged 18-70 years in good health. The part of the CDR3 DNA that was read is TGTGCCTGGGAGGCGGGGGGCGCAGATACG. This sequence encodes CAWEAGGADT. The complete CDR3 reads CAWEAGGADTQYF.